A single sample gave rise to the 9 T cell receptor beta chains below, sequenced in a study of blood T cell repertoires in COVID-19. Sequencing used immunoSEQ multiplex PCR; TCRdb keeps in-frame clones, though not all of them. This table has around 23,000 clones, 65% to 85% appearing once. Sample: peripheral blood. The receptors come from a man aged 45-60 years with COVID-19, enrolled during active disease.

J is TRBJ2-1 and V is TRBV19; 7 bases map to TRBD2. The CDR3 length is 13 residues. Trimming took 11 bases from V and 0 from J; bases not matched to a gene: 4. In germline, CDR1 is LNHDA, CDR2 SQIVND (reference sequence). This chain's CDR3 is CAAGVGSYNEQFF. In nucleotides, the CDR3 is TGTGCCGCGGGGGTTGGCTCCTACAATGAGCAGTTCTTC.

The chain joins TRBV2 to TRBJ1-5, with TRBD1 identical over 10 bases. The CDR3 covers 16 residues. Losses at the gene ends were 6 bases for V and 1 base for J; bases not matched to a gene: 6. Germline CDR1 and CDR2: SNHLY and FYNNEI. The CDR3 reads CASSWQGQGSNQPQHF. CDR3 nucleotide sequence: TGTGCCAGCAGCTGGCAGGGACAGGGGAGCAATCAGCCCCAGCATTTT.

The chain joins TRBV7-9 to TRBJ1-6, with 8 nucleotides matching TRBD1. This CDR3 has 14 residues. Looked up from germline, CDR1 is SEHNR and CDR2 is FQNEAQ (reference sequence). Germline trimming cut 8 bases from V and 7 bases from J; bases unmatched to any gene: 7. The DNA of the CDR3 is TGTGCCAGCCGACGGGGACAGGCAAATTCACCCCTCCACTTT. Its translation is CASRRGQANSPLHF.

The chain employs TRBV18 and TRBJ1-2; 7 bases line up with TRBD1. The ends lost 4 bases at V and 4 bases at J; junction bases unmatched: 6. The CDR3 length is 14 residues. The germline V gene has CDR1 KGHSH and CDR2 LQKENI. CDR3 region: CASSQQGFSYGYTF. Written as DNA, the CDR3 is TGTGCCAGCTCACAACAGGGGTTTTCCTATGGCTACACCTTC.

The chain couples TRBV4-1 to TRBJ1-1; weak D call: TRBD1 (6 bases). V was pared by 3 bases and J by 6 bases, with 26 bases between. Germline CDR1 reads MGHRA; CDR2 reads YSYEKL. CDR3 size: 18 residues. CDR3 protein: CASSHARRGPLIAPEAFF. CDR3 sequence (DNA): TGCGCCAGCAGCCACGCGAGGCGGGGGCCCCTAATCGCCCCTGAAGCTTTCTTT.

This clone was seen a few times. The genes are TRBV30 and TRBJ1-6; D perhaps matches TRBD1 (5 bases). The ends were cut back, 2 bases at V and 5 bases at J, with 7 bases in the middle. Germline V CDR1 and CDR2: GTSNPN, SVGIG (reference sequence). The CDR3 contains 13 residues. For the CDR3, the DNA is TGTGCCTGGAGTACAGGACATAATTCACCCCTCCACTTT. Translated: CAWSTGHNSPLHF.

The rearrangement links TRBV28 to TRBJ2-7; tentatively, D is TRBD1 (6 bases). CDR1 MDHEN and CDR2 SYDVKM come from the germline V gene. Trimming stripped 6 bases from V and 2 bases from J, with 11 bases between. The CDR3 totals 13 residues. The CDR3 DNA is TGTGCCAGCAGAACACAGGGTACCTACGAGCAGTACTTC. Translated, it gives CASRTQGTYEQYF. Combining the CDR3 with reference TRBV28 and TRBJ2-7 gives the whole variable domain DVKVTQSSRYLVKRTGEKVFLECVQDMDHENMFWYRQDPGLGLRLIYFSYDVKMKEKGDIPEGYSVSREKKERFSLILESASTNQTSMYLCASRTQGTYEQYFGPGTRLTVT.

The rearrangement joins TRBV28 to TRBJ2-2, with D perhaps TRBD2 (5 bases). Trimming cost V 8 bases and J 4 bases, with 14 bases left between them. The CDR3 totals 14 residues. The germline CDR1 and CDR2 sequences are MDHEN and SYDVKM. DNA for the CDR3: TGTGCCAGCTACCCCGGCGGGCGCACCGGGGAGCTGTTTTTT. This encodes CASYPGGRTGELFF.

The CDR3 here is CAIRKGLARNTGELFF. CDR3 in DNA: TGTGCCATCAGGAAGGGACTAGCGAGGAACACCGGGGAGCTGTTTTTT. The rearrangement uses TRBV10-3 and TRBJ2-2; TRBD2 agrees at 10 bases. V was clipped by 6 bases and J by 1 base; unmatched bases: 5. Per the germline V gene, CDR1 is ENHRY and CDR2 is SYGVKD. The length of the CDR3 is 16 residues.